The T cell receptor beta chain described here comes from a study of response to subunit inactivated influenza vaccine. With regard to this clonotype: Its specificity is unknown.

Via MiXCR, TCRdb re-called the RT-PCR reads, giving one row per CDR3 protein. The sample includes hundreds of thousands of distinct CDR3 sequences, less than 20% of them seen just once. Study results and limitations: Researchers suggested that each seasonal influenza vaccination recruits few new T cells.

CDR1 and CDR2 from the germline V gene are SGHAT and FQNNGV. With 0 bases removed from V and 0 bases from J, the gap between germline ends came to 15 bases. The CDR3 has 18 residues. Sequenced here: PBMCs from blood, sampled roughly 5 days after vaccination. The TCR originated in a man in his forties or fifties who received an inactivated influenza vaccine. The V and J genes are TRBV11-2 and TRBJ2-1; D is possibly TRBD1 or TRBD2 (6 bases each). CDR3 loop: CASSLEYRGTSSYNEQFF. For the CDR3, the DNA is TGTGCCAGCAGCTTAGAATACCGGGGGACAAGCTCCTACAATGAGCAGTTCTTC.